This T cell receptor (beta chain) emerged from a study of beta chain features in type 1 diabetes. Study findings and constraints: Within each of all four CD4+ subsets, Type 1 diabetes patients had TCRB CDR3s that were moderately but significantly shorter. The similarity of naive, central memory and Treg TCRB repertoires appeared greater among patients than among healthy donors.

Between the trimmed V and J ends, which lost 6 bases and 2 bases, there was a span of 13 bases. The CDR3 is 15 amino acids. Looked up from germline, CDR1 is LNHNV and CDR2 is YYDKDF (reference sequence). This clone occurred a few times. The antigen remains undetermined. One heparinised blood draw averaging roughly 100 mL was given by each donor. Sequencing targeted expressed TCRB transcripts, as all isolated RNA had been reverse transcribed. Method: immunoSEQ multiplex PCR; TCRdb's copy keeps in-frame clones and lacks some. The sample lists roughly 330,000 clones; about 14% were seen once. This rearrangement joins TRBV15 to TRBJ1-4; D gene uncertain. The sequenced material came from naive CD4+ T cells from blood. The sequence came from a woman between 18 and 30 years old with type 1 diabetes. DNA for the CDR3: TGTGCCACCAGTGTTGGTACAGTCACTAATGAAAAACTGTTTTTT. This sequence encodes CATSVGTVTNEKLFF.